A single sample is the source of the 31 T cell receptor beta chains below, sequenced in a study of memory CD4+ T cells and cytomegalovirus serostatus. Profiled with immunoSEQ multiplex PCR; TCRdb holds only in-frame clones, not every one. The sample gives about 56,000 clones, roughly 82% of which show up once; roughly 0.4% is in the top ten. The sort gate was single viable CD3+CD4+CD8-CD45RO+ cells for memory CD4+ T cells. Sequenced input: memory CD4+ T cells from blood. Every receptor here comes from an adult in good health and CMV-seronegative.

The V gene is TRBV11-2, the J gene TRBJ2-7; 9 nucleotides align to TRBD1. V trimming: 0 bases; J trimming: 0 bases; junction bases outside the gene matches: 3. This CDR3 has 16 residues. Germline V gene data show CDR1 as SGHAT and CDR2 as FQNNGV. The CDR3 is CASSLDRQGVSYEQYF. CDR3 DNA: TGTGCCAGCAGCTTAGATCGACAGGGGGTCTCCTACGAGCAGTACTTC.

The CDR3 spells CASSLRREPNEQFF. The CDR3 DNA is TGTGCCAGCAGTTTACGGAGGGAGCCCAATGAGCAGTTCTTC. The chain recombines TRBV28 with TRBJ2-1; possibly TRBD2 for D (6 bases). With 2 bases removed from V and 6 bases from J, the gap between germline ends came to 11 bases. This CDR3 comprises 14 residues. The germline gives CDR1 MDHEN, CDR2 SYDVKM.

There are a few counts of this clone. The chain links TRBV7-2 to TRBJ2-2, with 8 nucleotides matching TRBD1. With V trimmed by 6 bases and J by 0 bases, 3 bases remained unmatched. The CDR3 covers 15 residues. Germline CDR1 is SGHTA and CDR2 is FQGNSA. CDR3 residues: CASRAQGANTGELFF. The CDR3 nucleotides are TGTGCCAGCAGAGCACAGGGGGCGAACACCGGGGAGCTGTTTTTT.

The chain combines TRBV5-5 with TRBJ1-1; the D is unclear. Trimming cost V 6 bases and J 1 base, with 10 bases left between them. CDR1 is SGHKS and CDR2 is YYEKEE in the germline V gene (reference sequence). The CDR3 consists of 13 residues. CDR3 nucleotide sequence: TGTGCCAGCATCTTATACAGGAACACTGAAGCTTTCTTT. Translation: CASILYRNTEAFF.

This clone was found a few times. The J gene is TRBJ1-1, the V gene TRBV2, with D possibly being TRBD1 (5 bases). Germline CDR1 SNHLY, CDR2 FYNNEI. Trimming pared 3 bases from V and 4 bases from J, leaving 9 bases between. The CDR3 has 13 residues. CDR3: CASSDRGTTEAFF. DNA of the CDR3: TGTGCCAGCAGTGATCGGGGCACCACTGAAGCTTTCTTT. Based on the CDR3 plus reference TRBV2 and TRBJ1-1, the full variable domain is EPEVTQTPSHQVTQMGQEVILRCVPISNHLYFYWYRQILGQKVEFLVSFYNNEISEKSEIFDDQFSVERPDGSNFTLKIRSTKLEDSAMYFCASSDRGTTEAFFGQGTRLTVV.

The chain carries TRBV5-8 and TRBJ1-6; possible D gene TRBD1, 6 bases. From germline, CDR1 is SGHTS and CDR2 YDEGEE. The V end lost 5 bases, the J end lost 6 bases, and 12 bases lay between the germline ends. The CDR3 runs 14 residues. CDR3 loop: CASRVQGPNSPLHF. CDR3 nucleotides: TGTGCCAGCAGAGTACAGGGACCTAATTCACCCCTCCACTTT.

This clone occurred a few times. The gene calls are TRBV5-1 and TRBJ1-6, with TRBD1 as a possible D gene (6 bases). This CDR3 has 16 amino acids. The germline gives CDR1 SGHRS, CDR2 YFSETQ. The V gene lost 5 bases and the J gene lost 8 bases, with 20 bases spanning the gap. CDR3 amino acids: CASSPTGGSTHSPLHF. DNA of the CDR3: TGCGCCAGCAGTCCCACGGGGGGCTCAACCCATTCACCCCTCCACTTT. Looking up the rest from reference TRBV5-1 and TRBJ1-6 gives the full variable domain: KAGVTQTPRYLIKTRGQQVTLSCSPISGHRSVSWYQQTPGQGLQFLFEYFSETQRNKGNFPGRFSGRQFSNSRSEMNVSTLELGDSALYLCASSPTGGSTHSPLHFGNGTRLTVT.

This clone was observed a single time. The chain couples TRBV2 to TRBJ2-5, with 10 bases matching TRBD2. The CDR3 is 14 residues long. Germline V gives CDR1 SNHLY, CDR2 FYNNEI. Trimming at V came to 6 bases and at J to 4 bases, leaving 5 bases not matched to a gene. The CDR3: CASSATSGVETQYF. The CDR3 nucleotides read TGTGCCAGCAGCGCTACTAGCGGGGTAGAGACCCAGTACTTC. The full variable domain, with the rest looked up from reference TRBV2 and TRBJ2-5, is EPEVTQTPSHQVTQMGQEVILRCVPISNHLYFYWYRQILGQKVEFLVSFYNNEISEKSEIFDDQFSVERPDGSNFTLKIRSTKLEDSAMYFCASSATSGVETQYFGPGTRLLVL.

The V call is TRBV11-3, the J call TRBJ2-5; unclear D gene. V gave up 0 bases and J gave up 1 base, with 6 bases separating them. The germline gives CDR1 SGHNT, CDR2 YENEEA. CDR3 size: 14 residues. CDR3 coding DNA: TGTGCCAGCAGCTTAGAGGGGATCCAAGAGACCCAGTACTTC. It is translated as CASSLEGIQETQYF.

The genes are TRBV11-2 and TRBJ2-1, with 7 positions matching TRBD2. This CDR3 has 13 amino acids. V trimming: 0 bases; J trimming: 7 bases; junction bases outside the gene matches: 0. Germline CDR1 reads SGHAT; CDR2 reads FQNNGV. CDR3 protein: CASSLEAGNEQFF. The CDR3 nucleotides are TGTGCCAGCAGCTTAGAAGCGGGAAATGAGCAGTTCTTC.

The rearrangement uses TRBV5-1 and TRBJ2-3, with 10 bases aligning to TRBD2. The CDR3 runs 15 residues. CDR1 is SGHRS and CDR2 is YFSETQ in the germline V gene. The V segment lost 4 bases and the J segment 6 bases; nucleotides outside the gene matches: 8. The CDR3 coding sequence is TGCGCCAGCAGCAAAAGCGGGGGGGTGACGGATACGCAGTATTTT. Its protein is CASSKSGGVTDTQYF.

DNA for the CDR3: TGTGCCAGCAGCTTGAACAGGGGCTATGGCTACACCTTC. It yields the protein CASSLNRGYGYTF. The chain uses TRBV7-2 and TRBJ1-2; 7 bases line up with TRBD1. There are 13 residues in the CDR3. Germline V gene sequence: CDR1 SGHTA, CDR2 FQGNSA. The junction had 2 bases not matched to a gene; V was cut back by 3 bases and J by 4 bases. Full variable domain (outside the CDR3, taken from reference TRBV7-2 and TRBJ1-2): GAGVSQSPSNKVTEKGKDVELRCDPISGHTALYWYRQSLGQGLEFLIYFQGNSAPDKSGLPSDRFSAERTGGSVSTLTIQRTQQEDSAVYLCASSLNRGYGYTFGSGTRLTVV.

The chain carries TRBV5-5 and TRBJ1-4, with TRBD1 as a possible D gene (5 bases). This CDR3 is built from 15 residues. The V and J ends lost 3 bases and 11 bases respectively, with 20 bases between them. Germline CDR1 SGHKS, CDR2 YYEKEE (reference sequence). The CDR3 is CASSSPPTSGRKLFF. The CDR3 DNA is TGTGCCAGCAGCTCCCCCCCGACATCAGGGCGGAAACTGTTTTTT.

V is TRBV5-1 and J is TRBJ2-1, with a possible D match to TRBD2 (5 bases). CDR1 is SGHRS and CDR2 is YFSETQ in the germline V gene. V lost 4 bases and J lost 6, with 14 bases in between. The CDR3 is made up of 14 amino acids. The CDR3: CASSQEVAVNEQFF. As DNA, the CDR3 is TGCGCCAGCAGCCAGGAGGTTGCGGTCAATGAGCAGTTCTTC.

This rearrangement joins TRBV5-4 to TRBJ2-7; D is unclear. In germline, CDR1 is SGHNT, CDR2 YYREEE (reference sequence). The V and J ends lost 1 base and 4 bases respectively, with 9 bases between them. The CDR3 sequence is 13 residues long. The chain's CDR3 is CASSLNLEYEQYF. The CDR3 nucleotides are TGTGCCAGCAGCTTGAATTTAGAGTACGAGCAGTACTTC.

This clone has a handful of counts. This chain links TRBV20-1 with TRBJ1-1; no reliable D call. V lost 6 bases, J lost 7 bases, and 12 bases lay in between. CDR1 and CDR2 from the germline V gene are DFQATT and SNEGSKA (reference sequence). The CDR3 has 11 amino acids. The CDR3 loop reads CSARDRSEAFF. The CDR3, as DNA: TGCAGTGCACGGGATCGAAGTGAAGCTTTCTTT.

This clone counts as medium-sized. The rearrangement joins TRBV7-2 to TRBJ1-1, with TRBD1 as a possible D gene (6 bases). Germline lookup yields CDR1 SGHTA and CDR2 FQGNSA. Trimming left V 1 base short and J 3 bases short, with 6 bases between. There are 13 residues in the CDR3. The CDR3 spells CASSLDRDTEAFF. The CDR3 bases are TGTGCCAGCAGCTTAGACAGGGACACTGAAGCTTTCTTT.

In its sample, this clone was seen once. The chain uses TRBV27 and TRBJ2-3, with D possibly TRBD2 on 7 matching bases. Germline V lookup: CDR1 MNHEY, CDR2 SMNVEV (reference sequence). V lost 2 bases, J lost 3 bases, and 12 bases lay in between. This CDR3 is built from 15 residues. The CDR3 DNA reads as TGTGCCAGCAGTTTAAGGGGGGGCGTAACAGATACGCAGTATTTT. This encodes CASSLRGGVTDTQYF.

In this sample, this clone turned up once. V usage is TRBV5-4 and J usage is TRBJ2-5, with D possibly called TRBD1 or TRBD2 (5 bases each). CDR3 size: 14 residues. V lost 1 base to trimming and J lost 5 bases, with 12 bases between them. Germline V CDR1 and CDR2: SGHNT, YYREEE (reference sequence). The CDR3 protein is CASSLPGPSETQYF. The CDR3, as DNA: TGTGCCAGCAGCTTGCCGGGGCCATCGGAGACCCAGTACTTC.

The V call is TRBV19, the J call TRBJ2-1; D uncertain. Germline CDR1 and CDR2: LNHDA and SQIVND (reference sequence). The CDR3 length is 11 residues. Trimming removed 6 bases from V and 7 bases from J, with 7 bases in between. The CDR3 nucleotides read TGTGCCAGTAGGAAGGTTAATGAGCAGTTCTTC. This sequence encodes CASRKVNEQFF.

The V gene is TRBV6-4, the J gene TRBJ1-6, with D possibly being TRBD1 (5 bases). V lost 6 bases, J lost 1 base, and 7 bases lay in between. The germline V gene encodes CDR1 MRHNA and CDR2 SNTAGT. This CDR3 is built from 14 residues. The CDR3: CASRAGSYNSPLHF. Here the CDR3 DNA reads TGTGCCAGCAGGGCAGGGTCCTATAATTCACCCCTCCACTTT.

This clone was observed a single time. The CDR3 nucleotides are TGTGCCAGCTCCCCGGGAACCAGGGTAGTTTATGGCTACACCTTC. Translated: CASSPGTRVVYGYTF. V gene TRBV18 combines with J gene TRBJ1-2, with a tentative D call TRBD1 (5 bases). Between the trimmed V and J ends, which lost 6 bases and 5 bases, there was a span of 19 bases. CDR3 length equals 15 residues. Looked up from germline, CDR1 is KGHSH and CDR2 is LQKENI.

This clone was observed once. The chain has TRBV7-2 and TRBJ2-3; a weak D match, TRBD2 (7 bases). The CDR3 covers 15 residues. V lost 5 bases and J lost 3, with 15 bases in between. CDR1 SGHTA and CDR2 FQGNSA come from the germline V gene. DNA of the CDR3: TGTGCCAGCAGCCAACCGGGGGGCCTAACAGATACGCAGTATTTT. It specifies CASSQPGGLTDTQYF.

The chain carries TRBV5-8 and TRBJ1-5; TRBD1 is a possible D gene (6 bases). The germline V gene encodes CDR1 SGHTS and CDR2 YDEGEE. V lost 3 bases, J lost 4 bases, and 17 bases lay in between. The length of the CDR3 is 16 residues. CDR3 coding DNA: TGTGCCAGCAGCTCAATCAGGGGATCGGGAAATCAGCCCCAGCATTTT. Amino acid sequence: CASSSIRGSGNQPQHF. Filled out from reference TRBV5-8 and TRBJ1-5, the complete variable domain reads EAGVTQSPTHLIKTRGQQATLRCSPISGHTSVYWYQQALGLGLQFLLWYDEGEERNRGNFPPRFSGRQFPNYSSELNVNALELEDSALYLCASSSIRGSGNQPQHFGDGTRLSIL.

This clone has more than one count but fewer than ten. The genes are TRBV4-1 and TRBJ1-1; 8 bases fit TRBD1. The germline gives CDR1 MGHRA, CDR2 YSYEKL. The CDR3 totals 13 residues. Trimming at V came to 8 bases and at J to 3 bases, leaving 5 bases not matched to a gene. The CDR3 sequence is CASRTGWHTEAFF. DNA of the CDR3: TGCGCCAGCCGGACAGGGTGGCACACTGAAGCTTTCTTT.

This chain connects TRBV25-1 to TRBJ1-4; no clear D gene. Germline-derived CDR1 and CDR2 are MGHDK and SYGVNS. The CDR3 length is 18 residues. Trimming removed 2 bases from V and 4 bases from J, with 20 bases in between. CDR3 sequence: CASSESLGSRRYNEKLFF. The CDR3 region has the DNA TGTGCCAGCAGTGAAAGTTTAGGGTCGAGGAGATATAATGAAAAACTGTTTTTT.

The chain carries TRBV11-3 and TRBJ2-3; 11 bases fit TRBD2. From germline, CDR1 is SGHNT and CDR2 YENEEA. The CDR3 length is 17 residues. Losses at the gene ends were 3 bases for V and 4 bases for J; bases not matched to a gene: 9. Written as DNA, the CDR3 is TGTGCCAGCAGCTTTCGGCTAGCGGGGGGTATACCAGATACGCAGTATTTT. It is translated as CASSFRLAGGIPDTQYF.

The CDR3 DNA reads as TGTGCCAGCAGTAAATCTGGACAGGGAAGGACTGAAGCTTTCTTT. Translating gives CASSKSGQGRTEAFF. This chain connects TRBV28 to TRBJ1-1, with 8 bases aligning to TRBD1. The J segment lost 5 bases and the V segment lost 5 bases, leaving 10 bases of the junction unmatched. Germline CDR1 is MDHEN and CDR2 is SYDVKM. This CDR3 is 15 amino acids long. Based on the CDR3 plus reference TRBV28 and TRBJ1-1, the full variable domain is DVKVTQSSRYLVKRTGEKVFLECVQDMDHENMFWYRQDPGLGLRLIYFSYDVKMKEKGDIPEGYSVSREKKERFSLILESASTNQTSMYLCASSKSGQGRTEAFFGQGTRLTVV.

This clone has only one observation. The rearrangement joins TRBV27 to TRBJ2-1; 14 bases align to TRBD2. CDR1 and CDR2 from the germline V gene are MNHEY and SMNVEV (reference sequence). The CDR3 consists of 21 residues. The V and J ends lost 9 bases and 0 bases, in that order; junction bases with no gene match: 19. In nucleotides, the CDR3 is TGTGCCAGTAAACGTCGAGGACTAGCGGGGGGTCTTCTTACCTCCTACAATGAGCAGTTCTTC. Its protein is CASKRRGLAGGLLTSYNEQFF.

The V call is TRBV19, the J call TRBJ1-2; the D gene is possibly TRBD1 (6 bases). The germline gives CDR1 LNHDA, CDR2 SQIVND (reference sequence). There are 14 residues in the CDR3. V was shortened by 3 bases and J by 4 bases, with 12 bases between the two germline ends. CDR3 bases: TGTGCCAGTAGTATCCTACGCAGGGGCTATGGCTACACCTTC. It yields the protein CASSILRRGYGYTF.

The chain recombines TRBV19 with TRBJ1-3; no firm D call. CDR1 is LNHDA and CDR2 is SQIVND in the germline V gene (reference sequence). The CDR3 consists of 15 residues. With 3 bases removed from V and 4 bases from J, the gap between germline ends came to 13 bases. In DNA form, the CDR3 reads TGTGCCAGTAGTATTAAGGGAGTGCAAGGAAACACCATATATTTT. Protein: CASSIKGVQGNTIYF.